This TCR beta chain was observed in a study of OX40 agonist ivuxolimab in advanced cancers. Study overall: From 23 to 79 years was the age range, with a mean of around 54 years, and about 78% were male. General observations from the study: In CD8+ T cells, expanded clones were on average more numerous than in CD4+.

The table came from immunoSEQ multiplex PCR; TCRdb's copy has only in-frame clones and leaves some out. The repertoire holds tens of thousands of clones, with over 75% as singletons. This clone has only a few counts. The antigen remains unidentified. Anyone with autoimmune disease history or systemic immunosuppression was excluded. The sequence was collected from an adult with an advanced solid tumor such as melanoma, head and neck, liver or kidney cancer. The source material was CD4+ or CD8+ T cells sorted from blood, sampled in a trial of the OX40 agonist ivuxolimab.

The CDR3 bases are TGCGCCAGCAGCGACCTTGGGGGCGGCGGGGAGCTGTTTTTT. Protein sequence: CASSDLGGGGELFF. V is TRBV5-1 and J is TRBJ2-2, with TRBD1 as a possible D gene (6 bases). The V end lost 4 bases, the J end lost 7 bases, and 14 bases lay between the germline ends. The germline gives CDR1 SGHRS, CDR2 YFSETQ. The CDR3 extends over 14 amino acids.